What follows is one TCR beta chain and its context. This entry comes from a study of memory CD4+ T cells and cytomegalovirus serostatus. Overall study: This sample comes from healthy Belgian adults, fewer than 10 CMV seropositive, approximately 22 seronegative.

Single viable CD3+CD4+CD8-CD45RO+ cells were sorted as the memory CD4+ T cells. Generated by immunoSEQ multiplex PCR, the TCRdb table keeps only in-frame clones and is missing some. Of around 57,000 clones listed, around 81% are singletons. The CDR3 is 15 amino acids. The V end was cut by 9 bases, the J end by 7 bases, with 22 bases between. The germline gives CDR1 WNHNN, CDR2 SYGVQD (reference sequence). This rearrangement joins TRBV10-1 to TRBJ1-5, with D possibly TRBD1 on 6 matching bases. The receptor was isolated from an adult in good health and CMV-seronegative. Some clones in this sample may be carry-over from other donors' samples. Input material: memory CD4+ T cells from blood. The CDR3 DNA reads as TGCGCCAGTCGGGCGATACAGGGAGGAGGACAGCCCCAGCATTTT. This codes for CASRAIQGGGQPQHF.